This T cell receptor beta chain was captured by sequencing in a study of T cell repertoires in cytomegalovirus infection. MiXCR, run by TCRdb on the reads, gives a single entry per CDR3 protein. The table includes 650,000 to 900,000 distinct CDR3 sequences, almost 30% detected once. The CDR3 contains 14 residues. V lost 0 bases and J lost 7, with 12 bases in between. The germline V gene encodes CDR1 MGHRA and CDR2 YSYEKL. This clonotype was seen more than once but under ten times. Antigen unknown. The sequence was obtained from a human donor in good health (CMV status not recorded). Some clones in this sample may be carry-over from other donors' samples. Sequenced here: cultured CD8+ T cells from PBMCs, sampled from culture after CMV antigen stimulation. The chain couples TRBV4-1 to TRBJ2-5; D gene unclear. The CDR3 DNA follows: TGCGCCAGCAGCCAAGAGAGTACCACGTGGACCCAGTACTTC. Translated, it gives CASSQESTTWTQYF.